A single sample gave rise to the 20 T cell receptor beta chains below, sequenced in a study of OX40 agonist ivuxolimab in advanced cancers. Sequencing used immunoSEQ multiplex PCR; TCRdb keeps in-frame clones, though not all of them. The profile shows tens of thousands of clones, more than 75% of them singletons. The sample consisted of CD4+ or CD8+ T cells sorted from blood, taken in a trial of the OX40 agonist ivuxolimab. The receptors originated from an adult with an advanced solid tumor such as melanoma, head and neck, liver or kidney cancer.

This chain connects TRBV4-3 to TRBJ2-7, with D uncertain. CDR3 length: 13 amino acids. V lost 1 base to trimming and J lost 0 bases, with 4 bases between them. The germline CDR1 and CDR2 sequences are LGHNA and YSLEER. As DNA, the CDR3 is TGCGCCAGCAGCCAAGGGTCCTCCTACGAGCAGTACTTC. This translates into CASSQGSSYEQYF.

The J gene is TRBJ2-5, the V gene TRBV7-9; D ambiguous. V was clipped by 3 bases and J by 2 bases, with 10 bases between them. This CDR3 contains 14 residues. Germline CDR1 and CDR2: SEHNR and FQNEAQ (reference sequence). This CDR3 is CASSFDNFQETQYF. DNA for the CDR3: TGTGCCAGCAGCTTCGACAATTTTCAAGAGACCCAGTACTTC.

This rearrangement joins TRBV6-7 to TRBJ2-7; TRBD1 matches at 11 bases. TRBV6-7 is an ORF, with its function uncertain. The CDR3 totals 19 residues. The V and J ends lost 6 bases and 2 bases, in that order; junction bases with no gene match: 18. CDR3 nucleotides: TGTGCCAGCAGCCCACCATTGGACAGGGGGCGGGGGTTTCCCTACGAGCAGTACTTC. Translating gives CASSPPLDRGRGFPYEQYF.

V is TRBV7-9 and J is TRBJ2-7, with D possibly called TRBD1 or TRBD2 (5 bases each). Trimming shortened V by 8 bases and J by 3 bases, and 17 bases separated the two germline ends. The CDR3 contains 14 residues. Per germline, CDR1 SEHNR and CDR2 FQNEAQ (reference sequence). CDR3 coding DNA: TGTGCCAGCCAGATCTGGGACGGACACTACGAGCAGTACTTC. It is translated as CASQIWDGHYEQYF.

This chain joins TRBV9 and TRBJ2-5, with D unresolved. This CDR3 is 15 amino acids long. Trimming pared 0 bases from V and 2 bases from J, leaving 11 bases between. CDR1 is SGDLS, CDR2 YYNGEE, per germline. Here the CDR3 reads CASSVDWAEQETQYF. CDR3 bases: TGTGCCAGCAGCGTAGACTGGGCAGAACAAGAGACCCAGTACTTC.

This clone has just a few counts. CDR3 in amino acids: CAWSVTGYTEAFF. DNA of the CDR3: TGTGCCTGGAGTGTAACGGGCTACACTGAAGCTTTCTTT. The V call is TRBV30, the J call TRBJ1-1, with D unclear. This CDR3 is 13 amino acids long. Trimming cost V 0 bases and J 3 bases, with 8 bases left between them. Germline V lookup: CDR1 GTSNPN, CDR2 SVGIG (reference sequence).

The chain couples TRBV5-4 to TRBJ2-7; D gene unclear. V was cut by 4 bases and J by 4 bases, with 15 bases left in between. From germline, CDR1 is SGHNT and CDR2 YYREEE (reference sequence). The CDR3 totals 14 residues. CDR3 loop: CASSLLGNPYEQYF. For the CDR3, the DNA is TGTGCCAGCAGCCTCTTGGGGAACCCATACGAGCAGTACTTC.

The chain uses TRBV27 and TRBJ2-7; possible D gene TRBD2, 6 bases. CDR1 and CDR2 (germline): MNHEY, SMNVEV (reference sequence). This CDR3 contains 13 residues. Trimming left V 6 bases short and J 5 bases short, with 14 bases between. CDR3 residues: CASSPLGRHEQYF. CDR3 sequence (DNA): TGTGCCAGCAGCCCCTTGGGGAGGCACGAGCAGTACTTC.

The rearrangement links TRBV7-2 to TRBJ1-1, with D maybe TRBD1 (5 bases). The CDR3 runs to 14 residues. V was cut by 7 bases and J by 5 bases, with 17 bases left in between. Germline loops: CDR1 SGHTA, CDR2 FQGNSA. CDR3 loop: CASNTRGEETEAFF. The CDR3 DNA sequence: TGTGCCAGCAACACCCGGGGGGAGGAGACTGAAGCTTTCTTT. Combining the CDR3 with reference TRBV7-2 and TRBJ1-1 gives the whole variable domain GAGVSQSPSNKVTEKGKDVELRCDPISGHTALYWYRQSLGQGLEFLIYFQGNSAPDKSGLPSDRFSAERTGGSVSTLTIQRTQQEDSAVYLCASNTRGEETEAFFGQGTRLTVV.

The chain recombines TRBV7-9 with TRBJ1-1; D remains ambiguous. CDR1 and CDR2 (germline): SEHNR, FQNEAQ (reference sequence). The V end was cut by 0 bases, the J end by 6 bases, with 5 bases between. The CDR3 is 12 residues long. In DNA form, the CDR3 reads TGTGCCAGCAGCTTAGCCCGGTCTGAAGCTTTCTTT. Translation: CASSLARSEAFF.

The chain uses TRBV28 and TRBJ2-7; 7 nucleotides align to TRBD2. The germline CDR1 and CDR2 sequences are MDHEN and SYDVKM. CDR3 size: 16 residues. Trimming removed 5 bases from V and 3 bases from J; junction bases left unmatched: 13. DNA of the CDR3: TGTGCCAGCAGTCCACGGGCCGGGGGGAGTATCTACGAGCAGTACTTC. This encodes CASSPRAGGSIYEQYF.

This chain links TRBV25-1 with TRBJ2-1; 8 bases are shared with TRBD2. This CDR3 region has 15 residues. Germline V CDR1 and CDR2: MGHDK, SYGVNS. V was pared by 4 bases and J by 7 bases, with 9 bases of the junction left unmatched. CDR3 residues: CASSAHRGGSNEQFF. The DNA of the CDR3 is TGTGCCAGCAGTGCGCATCGGGGGGGTTCGAATGAGCAGTTCTTC.

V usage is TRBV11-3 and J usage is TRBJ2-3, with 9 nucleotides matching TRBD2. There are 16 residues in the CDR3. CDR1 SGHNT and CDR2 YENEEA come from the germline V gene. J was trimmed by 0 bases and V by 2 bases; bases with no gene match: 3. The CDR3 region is CASSLKTSGSTDTQYF. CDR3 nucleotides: TGTGCCAGCAGCTTAAAGACTAGCGGAAGCACAGATACGCAGTATTTT.

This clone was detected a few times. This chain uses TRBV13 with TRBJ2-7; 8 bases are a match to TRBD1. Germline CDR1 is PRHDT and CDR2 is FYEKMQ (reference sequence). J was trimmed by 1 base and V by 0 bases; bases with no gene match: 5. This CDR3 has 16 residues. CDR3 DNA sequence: TGTGCCAGCAGCTTAGGCCCGGGACAGGTGTCCTACGAGCAGTACTTC. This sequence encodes CASSLGPGQVSYEQYF. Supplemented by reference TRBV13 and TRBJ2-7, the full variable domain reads AAGVIQSPRHLIKEKRETATLKCYPIPRHDTVYWYQQGPGQDPQFLISFYEKMQSDKGSIPDRFSAQQFSDYHSELNMSSLELGDSALYFCASSLGPGQVSYEQYFGPGTRLTVT.

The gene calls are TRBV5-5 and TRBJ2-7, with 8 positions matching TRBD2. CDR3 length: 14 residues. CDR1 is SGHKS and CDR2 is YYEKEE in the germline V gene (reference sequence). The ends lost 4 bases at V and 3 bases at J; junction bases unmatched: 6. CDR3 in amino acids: CASSQREGFYEQYF. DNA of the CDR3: TGTGCCAGCAGCCAACGGGAGGGCTTCTACGAGCAGTACTTC.

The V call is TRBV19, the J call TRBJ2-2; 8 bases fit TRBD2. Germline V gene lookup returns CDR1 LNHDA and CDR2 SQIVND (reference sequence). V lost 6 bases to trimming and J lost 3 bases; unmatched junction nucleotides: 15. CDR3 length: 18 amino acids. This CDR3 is CASSWTSFMVLDTGELFF. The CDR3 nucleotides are TGTGCCAGTAGCTGGACTAGCTTTATGGTACTCGACACCGGGGAGCTGTTTTTT.

The CDR3 protein is CASSLENTGELFF. As DNA, the CDR3 is TGTGCCAGCAGCCTCGAGAACACCGGGGAGCTGTTTTTT. The rearrangement joins TRBV7-8 to TRBJ2-2; the D is unclear. The CDR3 covers 13 residues. The ends were cut back, 5 bases at V and 1 base at J, with 5 bases in the middle. The germline CDR1 and CDR2 sequences are SGHVS and FQNEAQ. Together with reference TRBV7-8 and TRBJ2-2, the CDR3 gives the full variable domain: GAGVSQSPRYKVAKRGQDVALRCDPISGHVSLFWYQQALGQGPEFLTYFQNEAQLDKSGLPSDRFFAERPEGSVSTLKIQRTQQEDSAVYLCASSLENTGELFFGEGSRLTVL.

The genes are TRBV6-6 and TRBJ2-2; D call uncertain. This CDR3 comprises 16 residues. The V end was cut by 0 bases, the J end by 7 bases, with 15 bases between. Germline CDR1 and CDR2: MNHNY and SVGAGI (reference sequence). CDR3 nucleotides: TGTGCCAGCAGTTACTCCAACAGCTTAACGGTCGGGGAGCTGTTTTTT. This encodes CASSYSNSLTVGELFF.

As DNA, the CDR3 is TGTGCCAGCAGTCTTGGGACTAGCGGGATAGGTGAGCAGTTCTTC. Protein product: CASSLGTSGIGEQFF. V gene TRBV7-3 combines with J gene TRBJ2-1; 13 bases are shared with TRBD2. The J segment lost 9 bases and the V segment lost 6 bases, leaving 8 bases of the junction unmatched. The CDR3 runs 15 residues. Germline V gene sequence: CDR1 SGHTA, CDR2 FQGTGA.

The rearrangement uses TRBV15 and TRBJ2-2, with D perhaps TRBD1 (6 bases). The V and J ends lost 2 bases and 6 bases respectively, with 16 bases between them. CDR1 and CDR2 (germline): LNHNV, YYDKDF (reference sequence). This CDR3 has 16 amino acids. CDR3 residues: CATSRPRAGESGELFF. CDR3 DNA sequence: TGTGCCACCAGCAGACCAAGGGCAGGGGAATCCGGGGAGCTGTTTTTT.